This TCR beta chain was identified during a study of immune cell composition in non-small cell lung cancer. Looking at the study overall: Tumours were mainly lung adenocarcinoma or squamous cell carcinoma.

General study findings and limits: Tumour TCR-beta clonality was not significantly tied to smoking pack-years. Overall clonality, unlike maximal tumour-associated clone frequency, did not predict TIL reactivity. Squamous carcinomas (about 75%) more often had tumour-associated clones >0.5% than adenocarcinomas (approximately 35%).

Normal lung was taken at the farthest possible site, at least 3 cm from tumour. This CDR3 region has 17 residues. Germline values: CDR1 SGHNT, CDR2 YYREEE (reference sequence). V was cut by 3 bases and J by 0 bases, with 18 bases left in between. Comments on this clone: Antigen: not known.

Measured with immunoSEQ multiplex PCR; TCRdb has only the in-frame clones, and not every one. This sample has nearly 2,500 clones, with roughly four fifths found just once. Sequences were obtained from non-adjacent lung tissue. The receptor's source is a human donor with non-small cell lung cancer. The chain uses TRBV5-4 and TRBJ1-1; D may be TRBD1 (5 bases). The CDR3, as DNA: TGTGCCAGCAGCTGGGGAACCGGGGCGGGAATGAACACTGAAGCTTTCTTT. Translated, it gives CASSWGTGAGMNTEAFF.